This T cell receptor beta chain was captured in a study of regulatory T cells in long-lasting Graves disease. Study findings and constraints: Having only a small sample size may have limited accuracy.

iRepertoire HTBI primers and Arm-PCR of CDR3 regions built TCR beta libraries. As processed by the authors: The samples yielded approximately 62 TRBV and about 15 TRBJ segments. TCRdb reprocessed the multiplex PCR reads via MiXCR and lists one record per CDR3 protein. These V and J calls originate from TCRdb's pipeline instead of the authors' own analysis. The sample carries 400,000 to 550,000 distinct CDR3 sequences, under 15% recorded once. This clonotype appeared many times. Its antigen is undetermined. This CDR3 region has 12 residues. V dropped 5 bases and J dropped 4 bases, with 8 bases sitting between them. Noted time point: newly diagnosed GD, antithyroid drugs for less than 3 months. From PBMCs, RNA was extracted and then used to make the TCR library. These data are also associated with another study on T cells in Graves' hyperthyroidism and ophthalmopathy. That work contributes: The model foresaw ophthalmopathy a median around 6 months prior to onset.

V is TRBV12-3 or TRBV12-4 and J is TRBJ1-2; D gene ambiguous. This sample comprised peripheral blood mononuclear cells (PBMCs), obtained at new diagnosis, from a patient treated with antithyroid drugs. This sequence was found in a woman in her 30s with Graves disease. This CDR3 reads CASSGRLYGYTF. The CDR3 DNA reads as TGTGCCAGCAGTGGCAGACTCTATGGCTACACCTTC.